A selection of T cell receptor beta chains follows, all from one sample in a study of response to subunit inactivated influenza vaccine. Via MiXCR, TCRdb re-called the RT-PCR reads, giving one row per CDR3 protein. Of 200,000 to 300,000 distinct CDR3 sequences listed, 10% to 15% are singletons. Sequencing was performed on non-naive T cells sorted from PBMCs, taken 14 days before vaccination. The receptors come from a man in his fifties or sixties who received an inactivated influenza vaccine. The CDR3 runs from the conserved cysteine through the conserved F or W. Fields, in order: V gene, CDR3 length, CDR3 protein.

v_gene: TRBV15
len: 13
CDR3aa: CATSVGAPGEQYF

v_gene: TRBV20-1
len: 12
CDR3aa: CSARARGDEQYF

v_gene: TRBV29-1
len: 12
CDR3aa: CSGARGLHEQFF

v_gene: TRBV20-1
len: 14
CDR3aa: CSAARPGVTGELFF

v_gene: TRBV28
len: 15
CDR3aa: CASSGQGAIKETQYF

v_gene: TRBV5-6
len: 14
CDR3aa: CASSFGSTTGELFF

v_gene: TRBV6-1
len: 14
CDR3aa: CASTEDRGRQPQHF

v_gene: TRBV5-1
len: 15
CDR3aa: CASSPGTVLNTEAFF

v_gene: TRBV2
len: 17
CDR3aa: CASSSPPGTRNTGELFF

v_gene: TRBV20-1
len: 15
CDR3aa: CSARDGHTGTYEQYF

v_gene: TRBV24-1
len: 15
CDR3aa: CATSDSRVTNEKLFF

v_gene: TRBV6-2/TRBV6-3
len: 14
CDR3aa: CASSYVGSAYEQYF

v_gene: TRBV9
len: 12
CDR3aa: CASSVDGYTQYF

v_gene: TRBV6-5
len: 15
CDR3aa: CASSYSQGVPPEQYF